This TCR beta chain comes out of a study of T cells after yellow fever vaccination. Study information: Preparation of fractions with low cell numbers was performed using SMART-Seq v4 Ultra Low Input.

The germline gives CDR1 SQVTM, CDR2 ANQGSEA. The CDR3 runs to 13 residues. V was cut by 1 base and J by 18 bases, with 19 bases left in between. Conversion of TCR transcripts into cDNA relied on 5'RACE template switching, which added a universal primer site and UMIs. TCRdb recomputed calls from the 5' RACE reads with MiXCR, one row per CDR3 protein. This repertoire shows about 300,000 distinct CDR3 sequences, approximately 10% found once; its top ten account for about 3.7%. V gene TRBV29-1 combines with J gene TRBJ1-6, with a possible D match to TRBD1 (5 bases). The source material was CD4+ T cells sorted from PBMCs, sampled 5 days after the yellow fever booster vaccination. This clonotype was sampled from a man aged 18 to 29 who received the YFV17D yellow fever vaccine. DNA of the CDR3: TGCAGCGTTGAAGCTTTGGCCAGGGAAGATCCCCACTTT. Protein sequence: CSVEALAREDPHF.